This T cell receptor (beta chain) was observed in a study of T cell responses to AZD1222 COVID-19 vaccine. Overall study results and limits: As reported, nearly half of all spike-specific TCRs target variant regions that are unmutated.

A remark on this clone: The target antigen is unknown.

Profiled with immunoSEQ multiplex PCR; TCRdb holds only in-frame clones, not every one. The sample carries fewer than 120,000 clones, about nine tenths recorded once. The sequenced sample was peripheral blood, obtained on day 0 of AZD1222 vaccination. The clonotype originates from an adult in good health.

The CDR3 DNA reads TGTGCCAGCAGCTTGGGCCGGACCCTAGTAGAGACCCAGTACTTC. Its translation is CASSLGRTLVETQYF. The rearrangement uses TRBV11-2 and TRBJ2-5, with D unresolved. The CDR3 is made up of 15 amino acids. Germline V gives CDR1 SGHAT, CDR2 FQNNGV. Trimming left V 3 bases short and J 4 bases short, with 15 bases between.